This T cell receptor (beta chain) originates from a study of identifying expanded T cells in peripheral blood. TCRdb's copy holds only in-frame clones and misses some; the assay was immunoSEQ multiplex PCR. Counted here are about 100,000 clones, around 85% occurring once; the ten biggest clones make up over 5%. V was cut by 3 bases and J by 6 bases, with 8 bases left in between. The germline V gene encodes CDR1 SGHAT and CDR2 FQDESV (reference sequence). The CDR3 consists of 12 residues. This TCR derives from a person aged 18 to 70 in good health. The chain couples TRBV11-1 to TRBJ1-2, with D unresolved. The sample was blood. The CDR3 reads CASSFYGDGYTF. DNA for the CDR3: TGTGCCAGCAGCTTTTATGGTGATGGCTACACCTTC.